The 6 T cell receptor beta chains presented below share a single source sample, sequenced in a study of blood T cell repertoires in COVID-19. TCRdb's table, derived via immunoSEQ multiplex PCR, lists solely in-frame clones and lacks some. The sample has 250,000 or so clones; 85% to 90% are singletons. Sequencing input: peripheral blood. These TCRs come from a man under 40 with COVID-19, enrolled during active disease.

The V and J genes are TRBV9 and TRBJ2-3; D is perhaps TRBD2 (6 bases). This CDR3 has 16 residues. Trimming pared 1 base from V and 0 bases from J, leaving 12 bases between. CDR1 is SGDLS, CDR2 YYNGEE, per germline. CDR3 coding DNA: TGTGCCAGCAGCGTACTACTAGCTCCTAGCACAGATACGCAGTATTTT. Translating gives CASSVLLAPSTDTQYF.

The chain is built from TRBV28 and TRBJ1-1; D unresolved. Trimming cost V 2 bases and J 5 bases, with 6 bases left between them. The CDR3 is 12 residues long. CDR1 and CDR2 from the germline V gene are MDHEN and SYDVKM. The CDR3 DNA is TGTGCCAGCAGTTTACGGGGTACTGAAGCTTTCTTT. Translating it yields CASSLRGTEAFF.

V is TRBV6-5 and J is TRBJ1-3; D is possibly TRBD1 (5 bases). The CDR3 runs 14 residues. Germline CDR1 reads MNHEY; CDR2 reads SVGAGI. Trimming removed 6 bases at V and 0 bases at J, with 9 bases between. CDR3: CASSSGGSGNTIYF. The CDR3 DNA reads TGTGCCAGCAGCTCCGGGGGCTCTGGAAACACCATATATTTT.

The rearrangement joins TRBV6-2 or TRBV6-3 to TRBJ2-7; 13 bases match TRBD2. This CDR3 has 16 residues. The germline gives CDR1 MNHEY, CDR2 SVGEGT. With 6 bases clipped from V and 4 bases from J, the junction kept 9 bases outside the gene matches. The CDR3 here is CASSRHGLAGVYEQYF. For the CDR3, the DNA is TGTGCCAGCAGCCGCCACGGACTAGCGGGAGTATACGAGCAGTACTTC.

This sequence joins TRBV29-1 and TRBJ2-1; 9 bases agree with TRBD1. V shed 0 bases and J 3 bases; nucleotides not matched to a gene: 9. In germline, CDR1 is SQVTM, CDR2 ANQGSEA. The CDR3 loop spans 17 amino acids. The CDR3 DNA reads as TGCAGCGTTGAAGATCAGGGAAGACAGGGGGGCTACAATGAGCAGTTCTTC. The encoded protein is CSVEDQGRQGGYNEQFF.

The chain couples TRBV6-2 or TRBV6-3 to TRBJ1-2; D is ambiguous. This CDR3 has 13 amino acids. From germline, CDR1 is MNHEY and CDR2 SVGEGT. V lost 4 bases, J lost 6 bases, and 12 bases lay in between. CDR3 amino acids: CASSFIGSDGYTF. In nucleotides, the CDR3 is TGTGCCAGCAGTTTCATAGGGAGTGATGGCTACACCTTC.